Described below is a single TCR beta chain sequence and its context. The source of the sample is a study of cytomegalovirus exposure and HLA in healthy donors. This CDR3 has 13 amino acids. CDR1 is MNHEY and CDR2 is SMNVEV in the germline V gene (reference sequence). V gave up 2 bases and J gave up 14 bases; unmatched junction bases: 7. Assay: immunoSEQ multiplex PCR; the TCRdb copy retains only in-frame clones and omits some. The sample has fewer than 300,000 clones, more than 75% seen once; the top ten hold about 0.99%. This chain joins TRBV27 and TRBJ1-2; 11 positions match TRBD1. This clonotype originated in a woman in her late teens or twenties in good health and CMV-seronegative. The material sequenced was PBMCs. The CDR3: CASSLMGQGVLTF. The DNA for the CDR3 is TGTGCCAGCAGTTTAATGGGACAGGGGGTCTTAACCTTC.